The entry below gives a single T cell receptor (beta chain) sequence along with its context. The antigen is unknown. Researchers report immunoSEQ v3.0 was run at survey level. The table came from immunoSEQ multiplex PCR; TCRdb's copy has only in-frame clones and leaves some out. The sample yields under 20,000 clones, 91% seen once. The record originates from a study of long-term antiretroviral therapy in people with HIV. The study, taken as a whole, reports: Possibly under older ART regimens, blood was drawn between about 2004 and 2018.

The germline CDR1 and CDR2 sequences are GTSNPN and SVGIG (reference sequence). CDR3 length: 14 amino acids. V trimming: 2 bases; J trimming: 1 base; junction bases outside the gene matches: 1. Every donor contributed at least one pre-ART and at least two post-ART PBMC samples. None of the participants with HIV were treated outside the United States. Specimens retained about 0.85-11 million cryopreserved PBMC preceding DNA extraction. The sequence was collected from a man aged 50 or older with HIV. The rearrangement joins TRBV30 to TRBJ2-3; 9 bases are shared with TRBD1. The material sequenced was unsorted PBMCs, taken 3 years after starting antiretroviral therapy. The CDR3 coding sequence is TGTGCCTGGAGTTGGGACAGGGGCACAGATACGCAGTATTTT. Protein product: CAWSWDRGTDTQYF.